This T cell receptor beta chain is drawn from a study of T cell responses to AZD1222 COVID-19 vaccine. Regarding the study as a whole: Donors were largely white British and mainly female; clonal diversity was possibly underestimated. Close to half of all spike-specific TCRs reportedly target regions of the variants that are unmutated. CD4 TCRs covered the whole spike, strongest at regions 160-218 and 743-854. Only 6 or 7 AZD1222 recipients tested seropositive at baseline.

The CDR3 covers 11 residues. Germline CDR1 and CDR2: SGHTA and FQGNSA. V was cut by 2 bases and J by 4 bases, with 2 bases left in between. A remark on this clone: Its antigen remains unknown. The sample contains more than one DNA sequence encoding this CDR3.

TCRdb's table, derived via immunoSEQ multiplex PCR, lists solely in-frame clones and lacks some. The table shows 150,000 or so clones, with about 87% occurring only once. The input for sequencing was peripheral blood, taken on day 0 of AZD1222 vaccination. The V and J genes are TRBV7-2 and TRBJ2-5; no clear D gene. This TCR was sampled from an adult in good health. The CDR3 region has the DNA TGTGCCAGCAGCTTAACAGAGACCCAGTACTTC. Encoded protein: CASSLTETQYF.